One and the same sample provided the 13 T cell receptor beta chains below, sequenced in a study of T cell responses to AZD1222 COVID-19 vaccine. Here immunoSEQ multiplex PCR was the method, and the copy in TCRdb shows in-frame clones only, minus some. The data contain about 160,000 clones, 85% to 90% of them singletons. Sample: peripheral blood, taken 28 days after the second AZD1222 dose. Receptor source: an adult who received the AZD1222 COVID-19 vaccine.

The chain combines TRBV14 with TRBJ2-7; tentatively, D is TRBD2 (5 bases). Germline V gene lookup returns CDR1 SGHDN and CDR2 FVKESK. The CDR3 covers 13 residues. Deletions cut 3 bases from V and 7 bases from J, with 13 bases between. Here the CDR3 reads CASSQMDSREQYF. The CDR3 DNA is TGTGCCAGCAGCCAGATGGACTCTCGGGAGCAGTACTTC.

The gene calls are TRBV2 and TRBJ1-1, with TRBD1 matching 9 bases. The germline CDR1 and CDR2 sequences are SNHLY and FYNNEI. V gave up 5 bases and J gave up 0 bases; unmatched junction bases: 4. This CDR3 spans 15 amino acids. The CDR3 bases are TGTGCCAGCAGTCGGACAGGGGCCCTGAACACTGAAGCTTTCTTT. It encodes CASSRTGALNTEAFF. Based on the CDR3 plus reference TRBV2 and TRBJ1-1, the full variable domain is EPEVTQTPSHQVTQMGQEVILRCVPISNHLYFYWYRQILGQKVEFLVSFYNNEISEKSEIFDDQFSVERPDGSNFTLKIRSTKLEDSAMYFCASSRTGALNTEAFFGQGTRLTVV.

The rearrangement uses TRBV5-4 and TRBJ2-5, with no clear D. This CDR3 is built from 14 residues. V gave up 0 bases and J gave up 4 bases, with 10 bases separating them. Germline V gives CDR1 SGHNT, CDR2 YYREEE (reference sequence). The CDR3, as DNA: TGTGCCAGCAGCTTGGCCGGACGCGCAGAGACCCAGTACTTC. It encodes CASSLAGRAETQYF.

The V call is TRBV7-9, the J call TRBJ1-1; unclear D gene. The V gene lost 4 bases and the J gene lost 4 bases, with 10 bases spanning the gap. Germline lookup yields CDR1 SEHNR and CDR2 FQNEAQ (reference sequence). The CDR3 extends over 13 amino acids. The CDR3 reads CASSWRVATEAFF. Written as DNA, the CDR3 is TGTGCCAGCAGCTGGAGGGTGGCCACTGAAGCTTTCTTT.

The V gene is TRBV7-8, the J gene TRBJ1-2; 8 nucleotides match TRBD1. The germline V gene encodes CDR1 SGHVS and CDR2 FQNEAQ. The V and J ends lost 0 bases and 7 bases, in that order; junction bases with no gene match: 4. The length of the CDR3 is 14 residues. CDR3 sequence: CASSLADREGGYTF. The CDR3 nucleotides are TGTGCCAGCAGCTTAGCGGACAGGGAAGGTGGCTACACCTTC.

The chain carries TRBV5-1 and TRBJ2-2; the D gene could be TRBD1 or TRBD2 (5 bases each). Germline V lookup: CDR1 SGHRS, CDR2 YFSETQ. Trimming shortened V by 3 bases and J by 3 bases, and 12 bases separated the two germline ends. The CDR3 is 15 residues long. CDR3 in DNA: TGCGCCAGCAGCTCTTCGGGGACCTACACCGGGGAGCTGTTTTTT. Translating it yields CASSSSGTYTGELFF.

The V and J genes are TRBV6-1 and TRBJ1-3; D is unresolved. V was trimmed by 1 base and J by 12 bases, leaving 4 bases between them. The CDR3 has 10 amino acids. From germline, CDR1 is MNHNS and CDR2 SASEGT. The CDR3 DNA is TGTGCCAGCAGTGAAGACAGCATATATTTT. As protein: CASSEDSIYF.

V gene TRBV27 combines with J gene TRBJ2-7, with TRBD2 as a possible D gene (6 bases). V shed 3 bases and J shed 2 bases, with 11 bases lying between them. Germline loops: CDR1 MNHEY, CDR2 SMNVEV (reference sequence). The length of the CDR3 is 14 residues. This CDR3 is CASSFGRETYEQYF. CDR3 DNA: TGTGCCAGCAGTTTTGGGCGGGAAACCTACGAGCAGTACTTC.

The chain couples TRBV30 to TRBJ2-2; D uncertain. Germline-derived CDR1 and CDR2 are GTSNPN and SVGIG (reference sequence). CDR3 size: 12 residues. V shed 0 bases and J shed 7 bases, with 6 bases lying between them. The DNA of the CDR3 is TGTGCCTGGAGTGTATCCGTCGGGGAGCTGTTTTTT. It yields the protein CAWSVSVGELFF.

The V gene is TRBV6-5, the J gene TRBJ1-2; D might be TRBD1 (6 bases). CDR1 and CDR2 from the germline V gene are MNHEY and SVGAGI. V was cut by 6 bases and J by 2 bases, with 10 bases left in between. This CDR3 is 13 amino acids long. This chain's CDR3 is CASSRGGNYGYTF. The CDR3 bases are TGTGCCAGCAGCCGCGGGGGCAACTATGGCTACACCTTC.

The rearrangement links TRBV27 to TRBJ2-5; TRBD1 agrees at 8 bases. Germline CDR1 is MNHEY and CDR2 is SMNVEV (reference sequence). This CDR3 comprises 15 residues. J lost 4 bases, V lost 5 bases, and 9 bases had no gene match. The CDR3, as DNA: TGTGCCAGCAGTGCGCAGGGGGCTGGAGTAGAGACCCAGTACTTC. This translates into CASSAQGAGVETQYF.

The chain carries TRBV2 and TRBJ1-3, with D maybe TRBD1 (5 bases). This CDR3 region has 13 residues. Germline V gives CDR1 SNHLY, CDR2 FYNNEI. In nucleotides, the CDR3 is TGTCTATCAGGGAGTCGAACTGGAAACACCATATATTTT. This translates into CLSGSRTGNTIYF.

The genes are TRBV5-1 and TRBJ1-3; TRBD1 is a possible D gene (5 bases). In germline, CDR1 is SGHRS, CDR2 YFSETQ. With 4 bases removed from V and 8 bases from J, the gap between germline ends came to 16 bases. The CDR3 totals 14 residues. This chain's CDR3 is CASSPGTGGHTIYF. The CDR3 coding sequence is TGCGCCAGCAGCCCTGGGACGGGCGGCCACACCATATATTTT.